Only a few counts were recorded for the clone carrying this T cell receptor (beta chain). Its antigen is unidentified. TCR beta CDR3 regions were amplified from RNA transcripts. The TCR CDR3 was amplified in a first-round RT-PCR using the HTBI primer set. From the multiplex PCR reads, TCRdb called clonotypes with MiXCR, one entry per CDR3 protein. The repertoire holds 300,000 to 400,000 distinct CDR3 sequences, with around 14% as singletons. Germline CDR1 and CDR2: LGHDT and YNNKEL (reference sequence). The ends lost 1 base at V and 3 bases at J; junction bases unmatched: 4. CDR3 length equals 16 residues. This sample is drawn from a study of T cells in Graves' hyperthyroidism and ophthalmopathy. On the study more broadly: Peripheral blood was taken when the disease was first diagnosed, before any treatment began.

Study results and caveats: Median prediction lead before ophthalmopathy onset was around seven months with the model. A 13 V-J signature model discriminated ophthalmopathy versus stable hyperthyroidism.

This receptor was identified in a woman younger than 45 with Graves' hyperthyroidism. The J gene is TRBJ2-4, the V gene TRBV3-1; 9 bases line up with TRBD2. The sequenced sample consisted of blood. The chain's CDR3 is CASSQGAGGLKNIQYF. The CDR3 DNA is TGTGCCAGCAGCCAAGGCGCGGGAGGGCTCAAAAACATTCAGTACTTC.